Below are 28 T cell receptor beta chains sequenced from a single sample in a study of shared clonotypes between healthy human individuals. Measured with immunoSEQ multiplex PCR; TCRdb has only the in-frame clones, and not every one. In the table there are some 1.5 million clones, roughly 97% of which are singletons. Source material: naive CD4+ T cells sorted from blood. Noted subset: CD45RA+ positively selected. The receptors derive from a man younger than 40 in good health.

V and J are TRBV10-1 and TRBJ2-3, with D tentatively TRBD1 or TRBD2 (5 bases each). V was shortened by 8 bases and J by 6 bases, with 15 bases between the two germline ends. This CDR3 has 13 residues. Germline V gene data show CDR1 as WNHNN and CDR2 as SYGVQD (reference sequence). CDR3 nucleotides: TGCGCCAGCGGACGGACCGGGGCGGATACGCAGTATTTT. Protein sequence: CASGRTGADTQYF.

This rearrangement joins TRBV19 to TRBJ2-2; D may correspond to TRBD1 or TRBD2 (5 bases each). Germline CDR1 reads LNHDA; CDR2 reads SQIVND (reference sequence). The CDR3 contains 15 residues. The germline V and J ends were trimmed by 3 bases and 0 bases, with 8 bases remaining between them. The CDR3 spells CASSIRGANTGELFF. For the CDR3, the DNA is TGTGCCAGTAGTATCAGAGGGGCGAACACCGGGGAGCTGTTTTTT.

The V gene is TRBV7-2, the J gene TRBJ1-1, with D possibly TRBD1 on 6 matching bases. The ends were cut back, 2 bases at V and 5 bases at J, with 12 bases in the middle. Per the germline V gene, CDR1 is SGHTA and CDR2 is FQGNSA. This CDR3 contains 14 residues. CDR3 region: CASSLTGLGTEAFF. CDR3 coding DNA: TGTGCCAGCAGCTTAACAGGGTTGGGGACTGAAGCTTTCTTT. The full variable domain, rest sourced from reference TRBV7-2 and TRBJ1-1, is GAGVSQSPSNKVTEKGKDVELRCDPISGHTALYWYRQSLGQGLEFLIYFQGNSAPDKSGLPSDRFSAERTGGSVSTLTIQRTQQEDSAVYLCASSLTGLGTEAFFGQGTRLTVV.

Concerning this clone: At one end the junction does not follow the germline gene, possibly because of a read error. The CDR3 loop is CASGLVISGNTIYF. In nucleotides, the CDR3 is TGTGCCAGCGGTTTGGTCATCTCTGGAAACACCATATATTTT. V usage is TRBV28 and J usage is TRBJ1-3, with D unclear. The germline V gene encodes CDR1 MDHEN and CDR2 SYDVKM. The length of the CDR3 is 14 residues.

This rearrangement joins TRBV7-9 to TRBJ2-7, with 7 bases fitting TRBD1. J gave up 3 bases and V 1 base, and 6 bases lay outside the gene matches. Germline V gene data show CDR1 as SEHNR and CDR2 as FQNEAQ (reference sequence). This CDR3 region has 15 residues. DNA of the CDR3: TGTGCCAGCAGCTTAGAGGGACAGTGGGACTACGAGCAGTACTTC. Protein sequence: CASSLEGQWDYEQYF.

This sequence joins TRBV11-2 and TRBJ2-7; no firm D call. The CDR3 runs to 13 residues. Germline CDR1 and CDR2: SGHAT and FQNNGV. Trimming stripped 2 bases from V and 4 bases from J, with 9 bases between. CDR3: CASSLSTIYEQYF. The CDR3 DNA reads TGTGCCAGCAGCTTATCGACCATTTACGAGCAGTACTTC.

The CDR3 region has the DNA TGTGCCAGTAGTATAACGTGGGATTTTCTAACCGGGGAGCTGTTTTTT. Its protein is CASSITWDFLTGELFF. The rearrangement joins TRBV19 to TRBJ2-2; D is unresolved. Germline lookup yields CDR1 LNHDA and CDR2 SQIVND (reference sequence). V was trimmed by 2 bases and J by 5 bases, leaving 15 bases between them. This CDR3 has 16 amino acids.

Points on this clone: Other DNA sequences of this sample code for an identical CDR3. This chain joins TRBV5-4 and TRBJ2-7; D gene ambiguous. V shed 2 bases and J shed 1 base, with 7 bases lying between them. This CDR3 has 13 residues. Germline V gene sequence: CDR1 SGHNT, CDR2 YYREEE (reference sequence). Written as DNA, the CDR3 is TGTGCCAGCAGCTTTCCAGGATCCTACGAGCAGTACTTC. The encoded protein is CASSFPGSYEQYF.

In DNA, the CDR3 is TGTGCCAGCGGTCGAACTCCTGAAGCTTTCTTT. Amino acids: CASGRTPEAFF. The V call is TRBV2, the J call TRBJ1-1; the D is unclear. The CDR3 is 11 amino acids. Trimming left V 8 bases short and J 6 bases short, with 10 bases between. Per the germline V gene, CDR1 is SNHLY and CDR2 is FYNNEI.

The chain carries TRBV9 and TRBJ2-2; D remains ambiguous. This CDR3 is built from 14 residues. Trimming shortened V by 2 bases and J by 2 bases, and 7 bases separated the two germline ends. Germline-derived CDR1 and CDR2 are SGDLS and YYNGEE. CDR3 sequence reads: CASSVIGNTGELFF. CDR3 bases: TGTGCCAGCAGCGTCATCGGTAACACCGGGGAGCTGTTTTTT.

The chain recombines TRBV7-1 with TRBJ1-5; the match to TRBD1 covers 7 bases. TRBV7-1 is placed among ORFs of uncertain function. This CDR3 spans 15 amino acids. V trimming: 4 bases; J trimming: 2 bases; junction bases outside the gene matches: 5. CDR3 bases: TGTGCCAGCAGCTTAGCTACAGGGGGCAATCAGCCCCAGCATTTT. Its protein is CASSLATGGNQPQHF.

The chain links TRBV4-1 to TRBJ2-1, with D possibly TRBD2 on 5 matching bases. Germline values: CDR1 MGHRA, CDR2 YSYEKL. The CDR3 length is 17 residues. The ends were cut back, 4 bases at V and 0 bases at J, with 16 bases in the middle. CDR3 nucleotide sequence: TGCGCCAGCAGCCCCCGACTGAGCGGTTTCTCCTACAATGAGCAGTTCTTC. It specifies CASSPRLSGFSYNEQFF.

CDR3 sequence (DNA): TGTGCCAGCAGCTTAGCGATGGCCGGTAGCACAGATACGCAGTATTTT. Translation gives CASSLAMAGSTDTQYF. The chain is built from TRBV7-2 and TRBJ2-3; D remains ambiguous. The germline V gene has CDR1 SGHTA and CDR2 FQGNSA. The CDR3 is made up of 16 amino acids. V lost 0 bases and J 0 bases, leaving 10 bases between the germline ends.

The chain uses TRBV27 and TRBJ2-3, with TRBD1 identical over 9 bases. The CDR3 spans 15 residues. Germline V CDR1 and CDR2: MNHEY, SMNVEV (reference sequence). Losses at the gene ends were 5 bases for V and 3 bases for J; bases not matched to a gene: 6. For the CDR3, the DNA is TGTGCCAGCAGTACGAGTGGGACAGGGACAGATACGCAGTATTTT. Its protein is CASSTSGTGTDTQYF.

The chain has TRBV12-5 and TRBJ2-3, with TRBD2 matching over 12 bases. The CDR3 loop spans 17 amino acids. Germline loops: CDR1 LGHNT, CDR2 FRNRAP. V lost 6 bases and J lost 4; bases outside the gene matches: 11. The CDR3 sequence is CASGKSGLAGIADTQYF. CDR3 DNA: TGTGCTAGTGGAAAGTCCGGACTAGCGGGAATCGCAGATACGCAGTATTTT. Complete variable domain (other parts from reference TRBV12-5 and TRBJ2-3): DARVTQTPRHKVTEMGQEVTMRCQPILGHNTVFWYRQTMMQGLELLAYFRNRAPLDDSGMPKDRFSAEMPDATLATLKIQPSEPRDSAVYFCASGKSGLAGIADTQYFGPGTRLTVL.

The chain's CDR3 is CASRGLVGEQFF. The CDR3 nucleotides are TGTGCCAGCAGGGGACTAGTTGGCGAGCAGTTCTTC. This chain joins TRBV2 and TRBJ2-1, with 8 bases aligning to TRBD2. This CDR3 has 12 amino acids. The V and J ends lost 6 bases and 10 bases, in that order; junction bases with no gene match: 5. Germline CDR1 is SNHLY and CDR2 is FYNNEI.

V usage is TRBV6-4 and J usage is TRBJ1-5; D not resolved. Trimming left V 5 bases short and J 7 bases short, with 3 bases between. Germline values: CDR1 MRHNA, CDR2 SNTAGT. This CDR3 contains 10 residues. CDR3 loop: CASSPQPQHF. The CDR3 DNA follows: TGTGCCAGCAGTCCCCAGCCCCAGCATTTT.

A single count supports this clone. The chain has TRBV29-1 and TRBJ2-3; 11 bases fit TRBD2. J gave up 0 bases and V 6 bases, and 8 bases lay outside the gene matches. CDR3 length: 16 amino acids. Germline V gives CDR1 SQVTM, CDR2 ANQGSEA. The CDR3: CSVAGLAEASTDTQYF. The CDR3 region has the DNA TGCAGCGTGGCGGGACTAGCGGAAGCTAGCACAGATACGCAGTATTTT.

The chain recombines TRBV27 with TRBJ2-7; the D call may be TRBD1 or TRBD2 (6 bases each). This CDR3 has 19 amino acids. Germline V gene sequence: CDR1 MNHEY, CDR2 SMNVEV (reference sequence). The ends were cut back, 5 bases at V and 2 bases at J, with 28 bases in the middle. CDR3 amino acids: CASSLLGGSPYSTPYEQYF. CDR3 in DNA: TGTGCCAGCAGTCTCCTCGGGGGCAGCCCTTACTCAACTCCCTACGAGCAGTACTTC.

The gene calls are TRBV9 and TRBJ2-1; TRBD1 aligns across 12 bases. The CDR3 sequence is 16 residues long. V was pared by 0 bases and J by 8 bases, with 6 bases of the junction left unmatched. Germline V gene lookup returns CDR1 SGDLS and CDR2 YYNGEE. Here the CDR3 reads CASSVAEGTGGHEQFF. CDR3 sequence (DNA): TGTGCCAGCAGCGTAGCCGAAGGGACAGGGGGCCATGAGCAGTTCTTC.

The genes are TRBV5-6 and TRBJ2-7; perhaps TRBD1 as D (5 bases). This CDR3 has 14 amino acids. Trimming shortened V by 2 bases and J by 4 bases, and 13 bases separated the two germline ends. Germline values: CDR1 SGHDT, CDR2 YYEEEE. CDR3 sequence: CASSFRQGLYEQYF. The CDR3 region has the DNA TGTGCCAGCAGCTTCAGGCAGGGCTTGTACGAGCAGTACTTC.

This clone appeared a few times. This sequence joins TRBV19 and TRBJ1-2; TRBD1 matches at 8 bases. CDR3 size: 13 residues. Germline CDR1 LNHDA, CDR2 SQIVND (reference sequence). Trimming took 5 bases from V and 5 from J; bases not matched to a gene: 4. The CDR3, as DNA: TGTGCCAGTAGTGCGGACAGGGAATATGGCTACACCTTC. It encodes CASSADREYGYTF.

The CDR3 region is CASSAVRDGTYEQYF. The CDR3 DNA sequence: TGTGCCAGCAGCGCAGTCCGGGACGGGACCTACGAGCAGTACTTC. The rearrangement uses TRBV9 and TRBJ2-7, with D possibly called TRBD1 or TRBD2 (5 bases each). This CDR3 is 15 amino acids long. The germline gives CDR1 SGDLS, CDR2 YYNGEE. V lost 3 bases to trimming and J lost 2 bases, with 15 bases between them.

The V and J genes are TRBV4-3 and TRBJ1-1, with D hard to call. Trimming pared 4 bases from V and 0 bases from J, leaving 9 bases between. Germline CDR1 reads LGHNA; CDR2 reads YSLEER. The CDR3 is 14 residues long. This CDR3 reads CASSPDKVNTEAFF. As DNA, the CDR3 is TGCGCCAGCAGCCCCGACAAAGTGAACACTGAAGCTTTCTTT.

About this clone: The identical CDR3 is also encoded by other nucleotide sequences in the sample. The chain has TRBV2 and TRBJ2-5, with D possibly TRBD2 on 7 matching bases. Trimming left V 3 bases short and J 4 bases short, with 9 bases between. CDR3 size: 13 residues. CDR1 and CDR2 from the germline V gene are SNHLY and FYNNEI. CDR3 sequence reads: CASSDRGGETQYF. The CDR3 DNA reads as TGTGCCAGCAGTGATAGGGGGGGAGAGACCCAGTACTTC.

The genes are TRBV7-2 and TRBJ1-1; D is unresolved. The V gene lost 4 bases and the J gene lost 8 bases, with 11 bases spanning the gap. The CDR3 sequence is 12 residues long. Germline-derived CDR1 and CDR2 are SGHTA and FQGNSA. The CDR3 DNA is TGTGCCAGCAGCTCTCCTCTGTTGGAAGCTTTCTTT. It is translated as CASSSPLLEAFF.

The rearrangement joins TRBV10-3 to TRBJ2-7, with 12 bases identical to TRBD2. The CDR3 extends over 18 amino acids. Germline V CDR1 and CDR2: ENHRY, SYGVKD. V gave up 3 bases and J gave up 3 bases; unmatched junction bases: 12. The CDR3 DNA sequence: TGTGCCATCAGTGACCCGTTGGGATTGACTAGCGGGAGCTACGAGCAGTACTTC. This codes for CAISDPLGLTSGSYEQYF.

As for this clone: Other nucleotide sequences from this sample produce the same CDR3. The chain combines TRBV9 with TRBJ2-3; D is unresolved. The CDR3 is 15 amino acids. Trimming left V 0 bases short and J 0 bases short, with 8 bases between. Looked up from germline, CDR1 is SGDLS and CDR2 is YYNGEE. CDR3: CASSVVGASTDTQYF. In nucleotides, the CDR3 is TGTGCCAGCAGCGTAGTCGGAGCGAGCACAGATACGCAGTATTTT.